These T cell receptor beta chains were read from a single sample in a study of T cell responses to AZD1222 COVID-19 vaccine. Generated by immunoSEQ multiplex PCR, the TCRdb table keeps only in-frame clones and is missing some. This table holds some 89,000 clones, roughly nine tenths found once. The source was peripheral blood, collected on day 0 of AZD1222 vaccination. The receptors were gathered from an adult in good health. The CDR3 runs from the conserved cysteine through the conserved F or W. The order of the fields is clone size, D gene, V gene, J gene, CDR3 DNA, CDR3 protein. The D gene is left open where the match is weak. Rows give clone size only sometimes, using once, few, many, or a class for an expanded clone.

clone size: once; D gene: .; V gene: TRBV5-8; J gene: TRBJ1-5; CDR3 DNA: TGTGCCAGCAGCTTGGCCCAAATGGCCAATCAGCCCCAGCATTTT; CDR3 protein: CASSLAQMANQPQHF
clone size: .; D gene: .; V gene: TRBV20-1; J gene: TRBJ1-5; CDR3 DNA: TGCAGTGCTAGTCAAGGTCCGGTCTCCGATCAGCCCCAGCATTTT; CDR3 protein: CSASQGPVSDQPQHF
clone size: .; D gene: .; V gene: TRBV6-6; J gene: TRBJ1-3; CDR3 DNA: TGTGCCAGCAGCGGTGGAAACACCATATATTTT; CDR3 protein: CASSGGNTIYF
clone size: .; D gene: .; V gene: TRBV5-1; J gene: TRBJ1-2; CDR3 DNA: TGCGCCAGCAGCATACAGACTAACTATGGCTACACCTTC; CDR3 protein: CASSIQTNYGYTF
clone size: .; D gene: TRBD1; V gene: TRBV3-1/TRBV3-2; J gene: TRBJ1-5; CDR3 DNA: TGTGCCAGCAGCCAGGGCGGGACAGGTCTTGCTCAGCCCCAGCATTTT; CDR3 protein: CASSQGGTGLAQPQHF
clone size: .; D gene: .; V gene: TRBV30; J gene: TRBJ2-1; CDR3 DNA: TGTGCCTGGAGTGTACTTCTAGCAGACAATGAGCAGTTCTTC; CDR3 protein: CAWSVLLADNEQFF
clone size: .; D gene: .; V gene: TRBV15; J gene: TRBJ2-1; CDR3 DNA: TGTGCCACCAGCAGAGAAATGGCCGGGGGCGTGAATGAGCAGTTCTTC; CDR3 protein: CATSREMAGGVNEQFF
clone size: .; D gene: .; V gene: TRBV18; J gene: TRBJ2-7; CDR3 DNA: TGTGCCAGCTCACCCAGCTCCTACGAGCAGTACTTC; CDR3 protein: CASSPSSYEQYF
clone size: .; D gene: TRBD1; V gene: TRBV29-1; J gene: TRBJ2-2; CDR3 DNA: TGCAGCGTTGAACCGACAGGGACCGGGGAGCTGTTTTTT; CDR3 protein: CSVEPTGTGELFF
clone size: .; D gene: .; V gene: TRBV5-1; J gene: TRBJ2-3; CDR3 DNA: TGCGCCAGCAGCTTGGCGGGTCTGGGTGTGGATACGCAGTATTTT; CDR3 protein: CASSLAGLGVDTQYF
clone size: .; D gene: TRBD1; V gene: TRBV6-5; J gene: TRBJ1-6; CDR3 DNA: TGTGCCAGCACTCGGACAGGGGGGGATAATTCACCCCTCCACTTT; CDR3 protein: CASTRTGGDNSPLHF
clone size: .; D gene: TRBD1; V gene: TRBV3-1/TRBV3-2; J gene: TRBJ1-2; CDR3 DNA: TGTGCCAGCAGCCTCGGGACAGGAATCTACGGCTACACCTTC; CDR3 protein: CASSLGTGIYGYTF
clone size: few; D gene: .; V gene: TRBV7-9; J gene: TRBJ2-2; CDR3 DNA: TGTGCCAGCAGCTTAGGGGCAAGGAACACCGGGGAGCTGTTTTTT; CDR3 protein: CASSLGARNTGELFF
clone size: .; D gene: .; V gene: TRBV9; J gene: TRBJ1-6; CDR3 DNA: TGTGCCAGCAGCGCCGGATCAGGGGTTGGTAATTCACCCCTCCACTTT; CDR3 protein: CASSAGSGVGNSPLHF
clone size: .; D gene: .; V gene: TRBV28; J gene: TRBJ1-2; CDR3 DNA: TGTGCCAGCAGTGAGAGGCACGGAGGCTACACCTTC; CDR3 protein: CASSERHGGYTF
clone size: once; D gene: .; V gene: TRBV15; J gene: TRBJ2-1; CDR3 DNA: TGTGCCACCAGCAGACCGGGACTCACAAATGAGCAGTTCTTC; CDR3 protein: CATSRPGLTNEQFF
clone size: .; D gene: TRBD2; V gene: TRBV2; J gene: TRBJ2-5; CDR3 DNA: TGTGCCAGCAGCCATTCAAGGACTAGCGGACAAGAGACCCAGTACTTC; CDR3 protein: CASSHSRTSGQETQYF
clone size: once; D gene: .; V gene: TRBV19; J gene: TRBJ1-5; CDR3 DNA: TGTGCCAGTAGTGGAGGACAGCCCCAGCATTTT; CDR3 protein: CASSGGQPQHF
clone size: once; D gene: .; V gene: TRBV2; J gene: TRBJ2-3; CDR3 DNA: TGTGCCAGCAGTGAAGCTAGAGATACGCAGTATTTT; CDR3 protein: CASSEARDTQYF
clone size: .; D gene: TRBD1; V gene: TRBV6-1; J gene: TRBJ2-7; CDR3 DNA: TGTGCCAGCAGTGACCCCTCAATACAGGGGGCCGAGCAGTACTTC; CDR3 protein: CASSDPSIQGAEQYF
clone size: .; D gene: TRBD2; V gene: TRBV5-5; J gene: TRBJ2-7; CDR3 DNA: TGTGCCAGCAGCTTCGGTAGCGGGACCTACGAGCAGTACTTC; CDR3 protein: CASSFGSGTYEQYF
clone size: .; D gene: .; V gene: TRBV4-1; J gene: TRBJ1-5; CDR3 DNA: TGCGCCAGCAGCCAGACAAGTTATAGCAATCAGCCCCAGCATTTT; CDR3 protein: CASSQTSYSNQPQHF
clone size: .; D gene: .; V gene: TRBV5-6; J gene: TRBJ2-7; CDR3 DNA: TGTGCCAGCACCACGGCAGCGTCCTTTTCCTACGAGCAGTACTTC; CDR3 protein: CASTTAASFSYEQYF
clone size: .; D gene: .; V gene: TRBV7-7; J gene: TRBJ2-1; CDR3 DNA: TGTGCTAGCAGCCCGAAACCGGACAATGAGCAGTTCTTC; CDR3 protein: CASSPKPDNEQFF
clone size: .; D gene: TRBD2; V gene: TRBV7-6; J gene: TRBJ2-1; CDR3 DNA: TGTGCCAGCAGCTTAAGCGGGGGGGTTGCCAATGAGCAGTTCTTC; CDR3 protein: CASSLSGGVANEQFF
clone size: .; D gene: TRBD1; V gene: TRBV7-8; J gene: TRBJ1-5; CDR3 DNA: TGTGCCAGCAGCTCCGACAGGGGATCGGAGCCCCAGCATTTT; CDR3 protein: CASSSDRGSEPQHF
clone size: .; D gene: .; V gene: TRBV12-3/TRBV12-4; J gene: TRBJ1-3; CDR3 DNA: TGTGCCAGCAGGGCTCCCCTTGGAAACACCATATATTTT; CDR3 protein: CASRAPLGNTIYF
clone size: few; D gene: .; V gene: TRBV10-3; J gene: TRBJ1-5; CDR3 DNA: TGTGCCATCAAACAGGGCCCCAATAGCAATCAGCCCCAGCATTTT; CDR3 protein: CAIKQGPNSNQPQHF